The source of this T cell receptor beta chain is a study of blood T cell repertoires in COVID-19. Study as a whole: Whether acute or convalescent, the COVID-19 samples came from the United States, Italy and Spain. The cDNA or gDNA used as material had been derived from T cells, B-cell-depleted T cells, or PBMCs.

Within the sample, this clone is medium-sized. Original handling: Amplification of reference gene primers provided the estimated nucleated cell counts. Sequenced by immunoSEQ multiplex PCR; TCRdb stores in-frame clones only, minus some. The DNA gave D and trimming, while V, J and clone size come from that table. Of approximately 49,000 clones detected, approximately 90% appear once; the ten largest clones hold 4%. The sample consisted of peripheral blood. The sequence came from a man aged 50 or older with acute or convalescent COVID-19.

Here the CDR3 reads CASSQSASGRTTDTQYF. DNA for the CDR3: TGTGCCAGCAGCCAATCAGCCAGCGGGAGAACGACAGATACGCAGTATTTT. The chain employs TRBV14 and TRBJ2-3; 8 bases map to TRBD2. Looked up from germline, CDR1 is SGHDN and CDR2 is FVKESK. Germline trimming cut 2 bases from V and 3 bases from J; bases unmatched to any gene: 10. CDR3 length equals 17 residues.